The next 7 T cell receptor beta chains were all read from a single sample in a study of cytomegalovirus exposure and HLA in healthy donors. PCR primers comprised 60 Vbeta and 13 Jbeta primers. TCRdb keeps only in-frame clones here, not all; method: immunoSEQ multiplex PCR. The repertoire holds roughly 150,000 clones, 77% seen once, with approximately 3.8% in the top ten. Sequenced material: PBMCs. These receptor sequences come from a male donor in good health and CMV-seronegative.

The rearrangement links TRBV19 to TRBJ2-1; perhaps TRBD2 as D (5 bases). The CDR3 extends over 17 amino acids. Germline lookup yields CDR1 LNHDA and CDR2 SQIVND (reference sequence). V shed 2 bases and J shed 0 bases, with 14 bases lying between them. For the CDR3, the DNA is TGTGCCAGTAGTATACGGGGTGCGTTGGGCTCCTACAATGAGCAGTTCTTC. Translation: CASSIRGALGSYNEQFF. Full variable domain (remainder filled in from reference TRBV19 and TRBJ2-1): DGGITQSPKYLFRKEGQNVTLSCEQNLNHDAMYWYRQDPGQGLRLIYYSQIVNDFQKGDIAEGYSVSREKKESFPLTVTSAQKNPTAFYLCASSIRGALGSYNEQFFGPGTRLTVL.

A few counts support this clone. CDR3 loop: CASSPPGGDYGYTF. Here the CDR3 DNA reads TGTGCCAGCAGCCCCCCAGGGGGCGACTATGGCTACACCTTC. This rearrangement joins TRBV6-6 to TRBJ1-2; 8 bases fit TRBD1. The CDR3 spans 14 residues. Germline-derived CDR1 and CDR2 are MNHNY and SVGAGI (reference sequence). V gave up 6 bases and J gave up 3 bases; unmatched junction bases: 6.

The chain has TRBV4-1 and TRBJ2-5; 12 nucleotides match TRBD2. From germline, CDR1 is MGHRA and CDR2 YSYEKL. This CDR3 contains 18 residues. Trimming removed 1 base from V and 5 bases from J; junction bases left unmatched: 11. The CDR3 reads CASSQVRLAGGPGETQYF. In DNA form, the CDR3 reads TGCGCCAGCAGCCAAGTCCGGCTAGCGGGGGGGCCGGGGGAGACCCAGTACTTC.

The chain's CDR3 is CASRPGLAWYNEQFF. CDR3 DNA: TGTGCCAGCAGACCGGGACTAGCGTGGTACAATGAGCAGTTCTTC. V is TRBV27 and J is TRBJ2-1, with 10 bases identical to TRBD2. The length of the CDR3 is 15 residues. Germline V CDR1 and CDR2: MNHEY, SMNVEV (reference sequence). After removal of 6 bases from V and 4 bases from J, the junction contained 6 bases not matched to a gene.

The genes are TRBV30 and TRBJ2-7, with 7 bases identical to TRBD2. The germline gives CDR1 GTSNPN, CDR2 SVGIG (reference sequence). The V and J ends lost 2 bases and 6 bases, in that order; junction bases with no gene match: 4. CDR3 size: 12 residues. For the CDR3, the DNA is TGTGCCTGGAGTACCTCTAGCGGCGAGCAGTACTTC. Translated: CAWSTSSGEQYF.

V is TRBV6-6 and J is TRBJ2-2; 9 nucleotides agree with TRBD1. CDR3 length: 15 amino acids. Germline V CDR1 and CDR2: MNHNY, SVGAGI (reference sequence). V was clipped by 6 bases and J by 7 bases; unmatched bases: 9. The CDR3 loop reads CASRTGGSDNGELFF. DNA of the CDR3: TGTGCCAGCAGAACAGGGGGCAGTGACAACGGGGAGCTGTTTTTT.

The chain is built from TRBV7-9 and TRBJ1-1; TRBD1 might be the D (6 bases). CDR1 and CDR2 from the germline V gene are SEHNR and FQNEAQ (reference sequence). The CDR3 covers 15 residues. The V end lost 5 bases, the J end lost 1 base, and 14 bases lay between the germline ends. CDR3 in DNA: TGTGCCAGCAGCACTCCCCCAGGGGAGAACACTGAAGCTTTCTTT. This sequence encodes CASSTPPGENTEAFF.